This T cell receptor (beta chain) originates from a study of response to subunit inactivated influenza vaccine. Germline assignment: CDR1 MNHEY and CDR2 SVGEGT. Trimming removed 2 bases from V and 3 bases from J; junction bases left unmatched: 6. The CDR3 consists of 16 residues. This clonotype was seen a few times. TCRdb used MiXCR to reprocess the RT-PCR reads, holding one entry per CDR3 protein. Found here are about 540,000 distinct CDR3 sequences, approximately 22% of them singletons; the top ten hold about 2.8%. These data were also filed under a second study, of T cells expressing NK-cell markers. From that report: TCR beta cDNA was generated via 5'RACE template switching incorporating UMIs. For several experiments, T cell sorting was restricted to the alpha-beta TCR population by means of an anti-gamma-delta TCR antibody. The study did not resolve the HCMV specificity of expanded NKG2C+ T cell clones.

The source of this sequence is a man in his fifties who received an inactivated influenza vaccine. The chain employs TRBV6-2 or TRBV6-3 and TRBJ2-7; 11 bases agree with TRBD1. The sample consisted of CD4+ T cells sorted from PBMCs, taken roughly 12 days after vaccination. The CDR3 DNA follows: TGTGCCAGCAGTTACACGGGACAGGGGGGACGCTACGAGCAGTACTTC. It yields the protein CASSYTGQGGRYEQYF.